Listed below are T cell receptor beta chains from one sample, sequenced in a study of blood T cell repertoires in COVID-19. Only in-frame clones appear in the TCRdb table, and some are missing; sequencing was by immunoSEQ multiplex PCR. The sample records some 220,000 clones, about 85% being singletons. Material for sequencing was peripheral blood. The receptors here all came from a woman aged 80 or older with active or convalescent COVID-19. CDR3s include the opening cysteine and the closing phenylalanine or tryptophan. The D gene is left open where the match is weak. For some rows the clone size is stated as once, few or many, or as a class when expanded; others skip it.

V gene	D gene	clone size	J gene	CDR3 protein	CDR3 DNA
TRBV3-1/TRBV3-2	-	-	TRBJ2-6	CASSDSSGANVLTF	TGTGCCAGCAGCGACAGTTCTGGGGCCAACGTCCTGACTTTC
TRBV6-5	-	-	TRBJ1-1	CASSPAGSKAFF	TGTGCCAGCAGCCCCGCGGGGTCAAAAGCTTTCTTT
TRBV5-1	TRBD2	-	TRBJ2-5	CASSFQGSGRASETQYF	TGCGCCAGCAGCTTCCAGGGAAGCGGGAGGGCCTCAGAGACCCAGTACTTC
TRBV5-1	TRBD1	-	TRBJ2-7	CASSPRQGAWEQYF	TGCGCCAGCAGCCCTCGACAGGGGGCCTGGGAGCAGTACTTC
TRBV27	-	-	TRBJ2-2	CASSSDTGELFF	TGTGCCAGCAGTTCCGACACCGGGGAGCTGTTTTTT
TRBV7-9	TRBD1	-	TRBJ2-5	CASMKPRQGYMVRGETQYF	TGTGCCAGCATGAAACCCCGACAGGGATACATGGTTAGGGGAGAGACCCAGTACTTC
TRBV5-1	TRBD1	-	TRBJ2-7	CASSSIQGIEQYF	TGCGCCAGCAGCTCAATACAGGGGATCGAGCAGTACTTC
TRBV4-2	-	-	TRBJ1-1	CASSHLSIAGDTEAFF	TGTGCCAGCAGCCATCTCAGTATCGCGGGAGACACTGAAGCTTTCTTT
TRBV7-8	-	-	TRBJ1-1	CASRPVGNTEAFF	TGTGCCAGCAGACCGGTCGGGAACACTGAAGCTTTCTTT
TRBV6-5	TRBD1	-	TRBJ2-7	CASTQKGALSYEQYF	TGTGCCAGCACCCAGAAGGGGGCTCTATCCTACGAGCAGTACTTC
TRBV6-2/TRBV6-3	TRBD1	-	TRBJ1-6	CASSRAPGQGPSPLHF	TGTGCCAGCAGCCGAGCCCCGGGACAGGGACCATCGCCCCTCCACTTT
TRBV5-1	TRBD1	-	TRBJ1-2	CASSLEGTGSYTF	TGCGCCAGCAGCTTGGAAGGGACAGGGAGCTACACCTTC
TRBV7-7	-	-	TRBJ2-2	CASSYTENTGELFF	TGTGCCAGCAGCTATACTGAGAACACCGGGGAGCTGTTTTTT
TRBV30	-	-	TRBJ2-3	CAWSRQITDTQYF	TGTGCCTGGAGTAGACAGATCACAGATACGCAGTATTTT
TRBV18	-	-	TRBJ2-1	CASSPRGLAFNEQFF	TGTGCCAGCTCACCCCGGGGACTCGCCTTCAATGAGCAGTTCTTC
TRBV7-2	-	-	TRBJ1-2	CASSWPGRGIVGYTF	TGTGCCAGCAGCTGGCCTGGGCGGGGGATTGTAGGCTACACCTTC
TRBV29-1	-	-	TRBJ2-2	CSVPRGPAGELFF	TGCAGCGTACCCAGGGGCCCCGCCGGGGAGCTGTTTTTT
TRBV7-9	-	medium-sized	TRBJ2-7	CASSLGPLAANSYEQYF	TGTGCCAGCAGCTTAGGGCCTTTAGCGGCCAACTCCTACGAGCAGTACTTC
TRBV25-1	-	-	TRBJ1-1	CASSSYRDNPEAFF	TGTGCCAGCAGTTCCTACCGGGACAATCCTGAAGCTTTCTTT
TRBV7-9	-	-	TRBJ1-1	CASSFQQGNTEAFF	TGTGCCAGCAGCTTTCAACAGGGGAACACTGAAGCTTTCTTT
TRBV11-2	-	once	TRBJ2-7	CASSLGQPRVGEQYF	TGTGCCAGCAGCTTAGGGCAGCCCAGGGTAGGGGAGCAGTACTTC
TRBV4-1	-	once	TRBJ2-7	CASSQDSTSRIYEQYF	TGCGCCAGCAGCCAAGATTCGACTAGTCGAATCTACGAGCAGTACTTC
TRBV3-1/TRBV3-2	-	-	TRBJ1-1	CASSPLGREAFF	TGTGCCAGCAGCCCGCTGGGGCGGGAAGCTTTCTTT
TRBV5-6	TRBD2	-	TRBJ2-7	CASSLWSPSGWVYEQYF	TGTGCCAGCAGCTTGTGGTCTCCTAGCGGGTGGGTATACGAGCAGTACTTC